Below, 23 T cell receptor beta chains from the same sample are listed, as sequenced in a study of cytomegalovirus exposure and HLA in healthy donors (dated by TCRdb to the late 2010s). Library construction relied on the immunoSEQ multiplex PCR assay. As stored in TCRdb, this immuneACCESS dataset retains in-frame rearrangements with V and J assigned. A fraction of the clones does not appear; measured against another copy, unresolved V genes explain less than half of the discrepancy, and the remainder lacks a known reason. The sample table contains about 60,000 clones; only one count was recorded for approximately 96% of them. The ten biggest clones cover approximately 1% of the sample. Sequences were obtained from PBMCs. These receptors all come from a man aged 18 to 30 in good health and CMV-seronegative.

The chain is built from TRBV28 and TRBJ2-7; 9 nucleotides align to TRBD2. The CDR3 extends over 14 amino acids. The V gene's germline CDR1 is MDHEN and CDR2 SYDVKM. V lost 4 bases to trimming and J lost 4 bases; unmatched junction nucleotides: 5. CDR3 protein: CASSSQREVYEQYF. In nucleotides, the CDR3 is TGTGCCAGCAGTTCCCAGCGGGAGGTGTACGAGCAGTACTTC. The variable domain in full, completed from reference TRBV28 and TRBJ2-7, reads DVKVTQSSRYLVKRTGEKVFLECVQDMDHENMFWYRQDPGLGLRLIYFSYDVKMKEKGDIPEGYSVSREKKERFSLILESASTNQTSMYLCASSSQREVYEQYFGPGTRLTVT.

J is TRBJ2-1 and V is TRBV4-3; TRBD2 matches 10 bases. CDR3 length: 16 residues. The V gene end was trimmed by 0 bases and the J gene end by 7 bases; junction bases not matched to a gene: 6. CDR1 and CDR2 from the germline V gene are LGHNA and YSLEER. CDR3 sequence: CASSQEGLAVYNEQFF. CDR3 sequence (DNA): TGCGCCAGCAGCCAAGAAGGACTAGCGGTCTATAATGAGCAGTTCTTC.

This clone was counted once. This rearrangement joins TRBV30 to TRBJ2-7; TRBD2 matches 11 bases. J gave up 5 bases and V 3 bases, and 0 bases lay outside the gene matches. The CDR3 sequence is 12 residues long. From germline, CDR1 is GTSNPN and CDR2 SVGIG (reference sequence). The CDR3 region is CAWRLAGDEQYF. For the CDR3, the DNA is TGTGCCTGGAGACTAGCGGGAGACGAGCAGTACTTC.

The CDR3 DNA sequence: TGTGCCAGCAGACCCGGGACTAGGGAGACCCAGTACTTC. Its protein product is CASRPGTRETQYF. This chain links TRBV5-4 with TRBJ2-5, with 8 bases identical to TRBD2. Germline V gene lookup returns CDR1 SGHNT and CDR2 YYREEE (reference sequence). This CDR3 is 13 amino acids long. Unmatched junction bases numbered 5, after V lost 5 bases and J lost 5 bases.

The chain links TRBV29-1 to TRBJ2-7; 9 bases are shared with TRBD1. Trimming removed 6 bases from V and 4 bases from J; junction bases left unmatched: 4. The CDR3 spans 12 residues. Germline CDR1 and CDR2: SQVTM and ANQGSEA. CDR3 sequence reads: CSVDGQGYEQYF. The CDR3 DNA reads TGCAGCGTAGACGGACAGGGGTACGAGCAGTACTTC.

The J gene is TRBJ2-3, the V gene TRBV2; TRBD2 agrees at 8 bases. The V gene's germline CDR1 is SNHLY and CDR2 FYNNEI. The J segment lost 0 bases and the V segment lost 6 bases, leaving 5 bases of the junction unmatched. CDR3 length: 15 residues. The CDR3 nucleotides read TGTGCCAGCAGACGACTAGCGCTCAGCACAGATACGCAGTATTTT. This gives the protein CASRRLALSTDTQYF.

V and J are TRBV5-1 and TRBJ1-1; 7 nucleotides match TRBD1. Germline trimming cut 4 bases from V and 0 bases from J; bases unmatched to any gene: 3. The CDR3 consists of 14 residues. Germline V lookup: CDR1 SGHRS, CDR2 YFSETQ. The CDR3 spells CASSRDSVNTEAFF. The CDR3 DNA follows: TGCGCCAGCAGCCGGGACAGCGTGAACACTGAAGCTTTCTTT. Supplemented by reference TRBV5-1 and TRBJ1-1, the full variable domain reads KAGVTQTPRYLIKTRGQQVTLSCSPISGHRSVSWYQQTPGQGLQFLFEYFSETQRNKGNFPGRFSGRQFSNSRSEMNVSTLELGDSALYLCASSRDSVNTEAFFGQGTRLTVV.

The chain employs TRBV7-2 and TRBJ2-4; 7 bases agree with TRBD1. The CDR3 has 15 amino acids. With V trimmed by 5 bases and J by 8 bases, 12 bases remained unmatched. The V gene's germline CDR1 is SGHTA and CDR2 FQGNSA. The CDR3, as DNA: TGTGCCAGCAGCCGCAGACAGGGTGGAAAAGACATTCAGTACTTC. This translates into CASSRRQGGKDIQYF.

This sequence joins TRBV28 and TRBJ2-1, with 11 nucleotides matching TRBD2. The germline gives CDR1 MDHEN, CDR2 SYDVKM. Trimming took 6 bases from V and 6 from J; bases not matched to a gene: 7. The CDR3 runs 15 residues. The chain's CDR3 is CASRSLAGGFNEQFF. CDR3 coding DNA: TGTGCCAGCAGATCCTTAGCGGGAGGGTTCAATGAGCAGTTCTTC.

This clone was seen more than once but under ten times. This chain connects TRBV6-5 to TRBJ2-3; perhaps TRBD2 as D (6 bases). This CDR3 is built from 14 residues. Trimming pared 10 bases from V and 0 bases from J, leaving 14 bases between. In germline, CDR1 is MNHEY, CDR2 SVGAGI. For the CDR3, the DNA is TGTGCCAATGGGAAGGGACTCAGCACAGATACGCAGTATTTT. It translates to CANGKGLSTDTQYF.

CDR3 region: CSVSGRGGEQYF. DNA for the CDR3: TGCAGCGTATCCGGACGGGGTGGCGAGCAGTACTTC. V is TRBV29-1 and J is TRBJ2-7, with D possibly matching TRBD2 (5 bases). In germline, CDR1 is SQVTM, CDR2 ANQGSEA. The CDR3 is 12 residues long. The germline V and J ends were trimmed by 6 bases and 6 bases, with 15 bases remaining between them.

The V gene is TRBV4-1, the J gene TRBJ1-2; 7 bases are a match to TRBD1. Trimming at V came to 1 base and at J to 4 bases, leaving 3 bases not matched to a gene. There are 14 residues in the CDR3. CDR1 is MGHRA, CDR2 YSYEKL, per germline. CDR3 loop: CASSQGDRAYGYTF. CDR3 in DNA: TGCGCCAGCAGCCAAGGCGACAGGGCCTATGGCTACACCTTC.

Here the CDR3 reads CASLSRVSYEQYF. CDR3 DNA: TGTGCCAGCCTCAGCAGGGTATCCTACGAGCAGTACTTC. The V gene is TRBV6-5, the J gene TRBJ2-7; D is possibly TRBD1 (5 bases). This CDR3 is 13 amino acids long. The V end lost 8 bases, the J end lost 1 base, and 12 bases lay between the germline ends. The germline V gene has CDR1 MNHEY and CDR2 SVGAGI.

The J gene is TRBJ2-7, the V gene TRBV4-1; 8 bases match TRBD1. Germline V gives CDR1 MGHRA, CDR2 YSYEKL. V trimming: 4 bases; J trimming: 3 bases; junction bases outside the gene matches: 5. The CDR3 consists of 14 residues. The CDR3 loop is CASSLRQGNYEQYF. The DNA for the CDR3 is TGCGCCAGCAGCCTCAGACAGGGGAACTACGAGCAGTACTTC.

The rearrangement uses TRBV2 and TRBJ2-1, with TRBD2 matching over 10 bases. CDR3 length equals 14 residues. Trimming cost V 8 bases and J 7 bases; bases outside gene matches: 8. Per the germline V gene, CDR1 is SNHLY and CDR2 is FYNNEI. CDR3 DNA: TGTGCCAGCTGTGGACTAGCGGTAATTAATGAGCAGTTCTTC. Translated, it gives CASCGLAVINEQFF. The full variable domain, rest sourced from reference TRBV2 and TRBJ2-1, is EPEVTQTPSHQVTQMGQEVILRCVPISNHLYFYWYRQILGQKVEFLVSFYNNEISEKSEIFDDQFSVERPDGSNFTLKIRSTKLEDSAMYFCASCGLAVINEQFFGPGTRLTVL.

This chain links TRBV29-1 with TRBJ2-5, with D unresolved. Germline V gene sequence: CDR1 SQVTM, CDR2 ANQGSEA. Between the trimmed V and J ends, which lost 5 bases and 5 bases, there was a span of 15 bases. The CDR3 has 13 residues. CDR3 in amino acids: CSVQSVAWETQYF. Written as DNA, the CDR3 is TGCAGCGTTCAAAGTGTGGCATGGGAGACCCAGTACTTC.

The CDR3 sequence is CASSSTGVDWAETQYF. The DNA for the CDR3 is TGTGCCAGCAGCTCGACAGGGGTCGATTGGGCGGAGACCCAGTACTTC. The rearrangement links TRBV7-2 to TRBJ2-5; 8 bases are shared with TRBD1. Germline lookup yields CDR1 SGHTA and CDR2 FQGNSA. The CDR3 consists of 16 residues. V lost 4 bases, J lost 5 bases, and 12 bases stayed unmatched.

The chain recombines TRBV10-3 with TRBJ2-7, with TRBD1 matching 7 bases. The length of the CDR3 is 16 residues. CDR1 is ENHRY, CDR2 SYGVKD, per germline. Trimming removed 3 bases from V and 2 bases from J; junction bases left unmatched: 10. The CDR3 nucleotides are TGTGCCATCAGTGATATCGACAGGGATCGACCCTACGAGCAGTACTTC. Encoded protein: CAISDIDRDRPYEQYF.

The gene calls are TRBV28 and TRBJ1-2, with 7 bases fitting TRBD1. Germline V gene sequence: CDR1 MDHEN, CDR2 SYDVKM. The CDR3 is made up of 15 amino acids. V lost 8 bases to trimming and J lost 3 bases; unmatched junction nucleotides: 12. Here the CDR3 reads CASGGGGGVDYGYTF. The CDR3 DNA sequence: TGTGCCAGCGGGGGTGGAGGGGGCGTCGACTATGGCTACACCTTC.

This chain joins TRBV15 and TRBJ2-1; 7 nucleotides align to TRBD2. V trimming: 5 bases; J trimming: 4 bases; junction bases outside the gene matches: 5. The CDR3 runs to 14 residues. In germline, CDR1 is LNHNV, CDR2 YYDKDF (reference sequence). CDR3 amino acids: CATSSAGEYNEQFF. In DNA, the CDR3 is TGTGCCACCAGCTCGGCGGGAGAATACAATGAGCAGTTCTTC.

V is TRBV30 and J is TRBJ1-3; D is uncertain. The CDR3 runs to 13 residues. The V end was cut by 5 bases, the J end by 0 bases, with 8 bases between. Germline V CDR1 and CDR2: GTSNPN, SVGIG (reference sequence). CDR3 nucleotides: TGTGCCTGGTCTCCCTTCTCTGGAAACACCATATATTTT. It yields the protein CAWSPFSGNTIYF.

V and J are TRBV7-8 and TRBJ1-4, with 8 bases identical to TRBD1. Germline V gives CDR1 SGHVS, CDR2 FQNEAQ. This CDR3 region has 15 residues. Unmatched junction bases numbered 9, after V lost 5 bases and J lost 7 bases. Here the CDR3 reads CASSHRTGWPEKLFF. The CDR3 nucleotides are TGTGCCAGCAGCCACCGGACAGGGTGGCCTGAAAAACTGTTTTTT.

CDR3 bases: TGTGCCAACTACAGGACAGGGAGCTCCTACGAGCAGTACTTC. Protein product: CANYRTGSSYEQYF. The chain uses TRBV28 and TRBJ2-7; 8 bases align to TRBD1. This CDR3 spans 14 amino acids. With 10 bases clipped from V and 0 bases from J, the junction kept 8 bases outside the gene matches. The germline CDR1 and CDR2 sequences are MDHEN and SYDVKM.